This T cell receptor (beta chain) was sequenced during a study of T cell repertoires in cytomegalovirus infection. CDR3 length equals 14 residues. V shed 6 bases, J shed 7 bases, and the junction held 10 bases outside the gene matches. Germline CDR1 SGHTA, CDR2 FQGNSA. Study-level points and caveats: HLA-C-restricted, CMV-specific TCR beta clonotypes were dominant ex vivo.

This clonotype was counted ten times or more. Its target is unknown. TCRdb reanalysed the reads using MiXCR and keeps one entry per CDR3 protein. The sample has some 800,000 distinct CDR3 sequences, 30% to 35% seen once. Sample: cultured CD8+ T cells from PBMCs, taken from culture after CMV antigen stimulation. This sequence was found in a human donor in good health (CMV status not recorded). Some clones in this sample may be carry-over from other donors' samples. This chain uses TRBV7-2 with TRBJ2-5; 8 bases map to TRBD2. CDR3 DNA sequence: TGTGCCAGCAGAGCTCCGGGACTAGGCCGGACCCAGTACTTC. As protein: CASRAPGLGRTQYF.